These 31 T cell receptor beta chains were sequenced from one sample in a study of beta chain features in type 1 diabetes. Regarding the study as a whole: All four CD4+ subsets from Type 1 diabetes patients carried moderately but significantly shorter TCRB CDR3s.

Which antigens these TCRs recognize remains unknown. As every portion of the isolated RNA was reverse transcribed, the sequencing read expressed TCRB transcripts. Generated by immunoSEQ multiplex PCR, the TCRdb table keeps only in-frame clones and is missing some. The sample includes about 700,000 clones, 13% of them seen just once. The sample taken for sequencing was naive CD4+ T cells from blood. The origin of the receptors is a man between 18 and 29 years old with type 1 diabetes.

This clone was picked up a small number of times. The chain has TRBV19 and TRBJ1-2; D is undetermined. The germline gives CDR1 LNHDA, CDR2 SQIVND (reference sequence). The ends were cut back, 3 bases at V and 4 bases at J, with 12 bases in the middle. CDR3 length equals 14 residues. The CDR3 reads CASSIRKGTYGYTF. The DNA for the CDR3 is TGTGCCAGTAGTATTCGAAAGGGAACCTATGGCTACACCTTC.

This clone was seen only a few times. CDR3 nucleotides: TGCAGCGTTGCAGCGGGGGGGCGGGGCACAGATACGCAGTATTTT. It yields the protein CSVAAGGRGTDTQYF. V and J are TRBV29-1 and TRBJ2-3; 10 bases agree with TRBD2. The V gene end was trimmed by 4 bases and the J gene end by 1 base; junction bases not matched to a gene: 5. The CDR3 runs to 15 residues. Germline V gene lookup returns CDR1 SQVTM and CDR2 ANQGSEA.

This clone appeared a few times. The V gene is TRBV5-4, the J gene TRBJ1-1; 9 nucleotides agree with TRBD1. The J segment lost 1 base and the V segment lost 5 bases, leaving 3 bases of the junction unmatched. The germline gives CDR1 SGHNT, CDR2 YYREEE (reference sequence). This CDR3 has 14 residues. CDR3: CASSMDRGNTEAFF. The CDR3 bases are TGTGCCAGCAGTATGGACAGGGGGAACACTGAAGCTTTCTTT.

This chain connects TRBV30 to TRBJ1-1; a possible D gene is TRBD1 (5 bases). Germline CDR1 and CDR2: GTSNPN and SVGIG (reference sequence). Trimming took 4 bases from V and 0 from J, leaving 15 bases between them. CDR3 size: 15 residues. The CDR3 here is CAWILRPGMNTEAFF. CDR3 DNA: TGTGCCTGGATCTTGCGCCCAGGGATGAACACTGAAGCTTTCTTT.

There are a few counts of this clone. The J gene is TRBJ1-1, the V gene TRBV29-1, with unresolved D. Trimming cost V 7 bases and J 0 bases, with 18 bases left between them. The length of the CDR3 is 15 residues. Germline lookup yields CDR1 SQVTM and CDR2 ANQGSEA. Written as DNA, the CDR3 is TGCAGCGCCGAAAGGGCGGGGAGGTTGAACACTGAAGCTTTCTTT. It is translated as CSAERAGRLNTEAFF.

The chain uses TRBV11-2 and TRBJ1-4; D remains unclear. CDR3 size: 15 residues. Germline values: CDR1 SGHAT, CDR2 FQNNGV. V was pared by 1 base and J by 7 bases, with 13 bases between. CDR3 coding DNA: TGTGCCAGCAGCTTAGGGGTTTTTTCGGCTGAAAAACTGTTTTTT. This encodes CASSLGVFSAEKLFF.

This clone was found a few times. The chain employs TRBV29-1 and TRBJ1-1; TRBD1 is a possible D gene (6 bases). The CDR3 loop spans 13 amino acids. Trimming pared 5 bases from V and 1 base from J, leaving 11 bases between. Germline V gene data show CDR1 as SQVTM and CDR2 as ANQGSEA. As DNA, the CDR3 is TGCAGCGTTACGGGGACAAGGAACACTGAAGCTTTCTTT. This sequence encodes CSVTGTRNTEAFF.

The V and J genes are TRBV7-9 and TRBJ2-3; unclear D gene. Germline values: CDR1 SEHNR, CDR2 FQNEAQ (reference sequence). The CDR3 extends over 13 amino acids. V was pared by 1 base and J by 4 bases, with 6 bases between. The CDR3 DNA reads TGTGCCAGCAGCTTAGACCAGGCAGATACGCAGTATTTT. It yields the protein CASSLDQADTQYF.

The CDR3 sequence: CASSPDSLYNSPLHF. CDR3 DNA sequence: TGTGCCAGCAGCCCGGACAGCCTGTATAATTCACCCCTCCACTTT. The chain recombines TRBV2 with TRBJ1-6; weak D call: TRBD1 (6 bases). CDR3 length equals 15 residues. The V gene lost 6 bases and the J gene lost 4 bases, with 13 bases spanning the gap. Looked up from germline, CDR1 is SNHLY and CDR2 is FYNNEI.

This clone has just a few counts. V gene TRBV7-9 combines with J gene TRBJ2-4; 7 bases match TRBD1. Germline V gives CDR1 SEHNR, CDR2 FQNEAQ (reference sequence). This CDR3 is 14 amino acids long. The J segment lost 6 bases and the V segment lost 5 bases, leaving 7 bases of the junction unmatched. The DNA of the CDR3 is TGTGCCAGCAGCGCAGGGACAGTACCAAACATTCAGTACTTC. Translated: CASSAGTVPNIQYF.

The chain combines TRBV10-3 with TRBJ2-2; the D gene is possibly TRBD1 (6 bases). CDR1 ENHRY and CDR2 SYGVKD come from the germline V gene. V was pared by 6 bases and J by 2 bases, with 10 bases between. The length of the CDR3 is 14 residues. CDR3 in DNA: TGTGCCATCAGGTCAGGGGCTAACACCGGGGAGCTGTTTTTT. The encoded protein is CAIRSGANTGELFF.

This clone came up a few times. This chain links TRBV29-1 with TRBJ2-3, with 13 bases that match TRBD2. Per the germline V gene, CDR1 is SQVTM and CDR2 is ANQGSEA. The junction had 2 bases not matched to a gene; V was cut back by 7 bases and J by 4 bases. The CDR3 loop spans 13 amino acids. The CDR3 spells CSALAGGPDTQYF. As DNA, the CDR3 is TGCAGCGCACTAGCGGGGGGGCCAGATACGCAGTATTTT.

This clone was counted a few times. CDR3 DNA sequence: TGTGCTAGTGGGCGACAGGGAAACACTGAAGCTTTCTTT. The encoded protein is CASGRQGNTEAFF. The rearrangement links TRBV12-5 to TRBJ1-1; 7 positions match TRBD1. CDR3 length: 13 amino acids. With V trimmed by 6 bases and J by 2 bases, 3 bases remained unmatched. The germline V gene encodes CDR1 LGHNT and CDR2 FRNRAP.

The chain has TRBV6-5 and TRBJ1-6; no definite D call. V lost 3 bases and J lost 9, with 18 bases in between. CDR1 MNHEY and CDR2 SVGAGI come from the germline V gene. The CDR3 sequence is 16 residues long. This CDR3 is CASSYFGSYEISPLHF. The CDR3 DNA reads TGTGCCAGCAGTTATTTCGGGTCTTATGAAATTTCACCCCTCCACTTT.

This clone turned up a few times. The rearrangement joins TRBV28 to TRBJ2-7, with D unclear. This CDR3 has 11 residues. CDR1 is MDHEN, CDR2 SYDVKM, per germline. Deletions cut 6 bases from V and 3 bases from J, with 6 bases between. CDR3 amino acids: CASRIYYEQYF. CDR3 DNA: TGTGCCAGCAGGATCTACTACGAGCAGTACTTC.

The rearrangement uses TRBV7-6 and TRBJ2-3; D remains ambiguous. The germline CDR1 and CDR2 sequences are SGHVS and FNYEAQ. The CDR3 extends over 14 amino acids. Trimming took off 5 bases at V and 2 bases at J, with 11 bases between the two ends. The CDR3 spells CASSPSTYTDTQYF. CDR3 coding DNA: TGTGCCAGCAGCCCCTCAACTTACACAGATACGCAGTATTTT.

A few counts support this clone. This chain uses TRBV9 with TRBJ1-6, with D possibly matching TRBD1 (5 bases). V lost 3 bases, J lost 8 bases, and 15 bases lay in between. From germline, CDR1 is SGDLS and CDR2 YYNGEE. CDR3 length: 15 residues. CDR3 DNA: TGTGCCAGCAGCGGGGCGGGGACGTCGGATTCACCCCTCCACTTT. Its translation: CASSGAGTSDSPLHF. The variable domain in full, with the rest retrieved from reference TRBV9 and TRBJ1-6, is DSGVTQTPKHLITATGQRVTLRCSPRSGDLSVYWYQQSLDQGLQFLIQYYNGEERAKGNILERFSAQQFPDLHSELNLSSLELGDSALYFCASSGAGTSDSPLHFGNGTRLTVT.

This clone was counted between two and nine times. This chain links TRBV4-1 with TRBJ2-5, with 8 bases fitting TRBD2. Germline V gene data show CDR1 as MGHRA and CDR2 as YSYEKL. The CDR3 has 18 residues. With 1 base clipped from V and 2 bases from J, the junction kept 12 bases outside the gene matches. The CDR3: CASSQGLQAGDKQETQYF. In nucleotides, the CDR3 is TGCGCCAGCAGCCAAGGGCTTCAAGCGGGGGATAAGCAAGAGACCCAGTACTTC.

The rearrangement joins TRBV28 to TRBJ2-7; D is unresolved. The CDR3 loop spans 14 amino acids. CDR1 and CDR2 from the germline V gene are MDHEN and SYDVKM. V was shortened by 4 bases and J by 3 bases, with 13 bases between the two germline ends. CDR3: CASSSPTAYYEQYF. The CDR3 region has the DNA TGTGCCAGCAGTTCCCCGACGGCGTACTACGAGCAGTACTTC.

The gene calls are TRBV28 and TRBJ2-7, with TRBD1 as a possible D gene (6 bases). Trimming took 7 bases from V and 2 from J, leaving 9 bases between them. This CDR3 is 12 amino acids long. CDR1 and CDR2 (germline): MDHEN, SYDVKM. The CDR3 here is CASKGVPYEQYF. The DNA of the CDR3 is TGTGCCAGCAAGGGGGTACCCTACGAGCAGTACTTC. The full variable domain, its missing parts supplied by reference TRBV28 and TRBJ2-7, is DVKVTQSSRYLVKRTGEKVFLECVQDMDHENMFWYRQDPGLGLRLIYFSYDVKMKEKGDIPEGYSVSREKKERFSLILESASTNQTSMYLCASKGVPYEQYFGPGTRLTVT.

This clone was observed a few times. CDR3 coding DNA: TGCGCCAGCAGCTTGTTACGTCAGGGACAGCTCTATGGCTACACCTTC. Translating it yields CASSLLRQGQLYGYTF. The genes are TRBV5-1 and TRBJ1-2, with TRBD1 identical over 7 bases. The V gene's germline CDR1 is SGHRS and CDR2 YFSETQ. V lost 1 base, J lost 4 bases, and 10 bases stayed unmatched. The CDR3 runs to 16 residues.

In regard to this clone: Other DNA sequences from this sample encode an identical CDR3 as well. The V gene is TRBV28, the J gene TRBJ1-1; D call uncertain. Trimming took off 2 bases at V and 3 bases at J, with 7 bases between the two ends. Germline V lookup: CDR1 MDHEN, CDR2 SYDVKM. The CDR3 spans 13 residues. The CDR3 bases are TGTGCCAGCAGTTTAGACCGGGACACTGAAGCTTTCTTT. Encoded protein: CASSLDRDTEAFF.

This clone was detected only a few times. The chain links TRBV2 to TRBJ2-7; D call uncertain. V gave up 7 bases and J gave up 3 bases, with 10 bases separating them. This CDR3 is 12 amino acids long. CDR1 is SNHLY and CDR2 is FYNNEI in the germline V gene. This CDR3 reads CASIADNYEQYF. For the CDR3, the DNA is TGTGCCAGCATTGCGGATAACTACGAGCAGTACTTC.

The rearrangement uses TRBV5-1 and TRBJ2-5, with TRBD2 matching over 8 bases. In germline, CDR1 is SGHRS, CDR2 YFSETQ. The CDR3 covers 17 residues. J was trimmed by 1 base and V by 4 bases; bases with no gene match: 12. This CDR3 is CASSPRVGSGAQETQYF. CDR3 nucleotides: TGCGCCAGCAGCCCTCGCGTGGGTAGCGGGGCCCAAGAGACCCAGTACTTC.

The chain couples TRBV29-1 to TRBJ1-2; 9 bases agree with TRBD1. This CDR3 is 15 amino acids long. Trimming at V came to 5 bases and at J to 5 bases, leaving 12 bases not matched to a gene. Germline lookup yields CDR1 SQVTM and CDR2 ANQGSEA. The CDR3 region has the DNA TGCAGCGTTCCCTTTACCGGGACAGGGAGATATGGCTACACCTTC. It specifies CSVPFTGTGRYGYTF. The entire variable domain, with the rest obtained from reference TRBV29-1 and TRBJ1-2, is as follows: SAVISQKPSRDICQRGTSLTIQCQVDSQVTMMFWYRQQPGQSLTLIATANQGSEATYESGFVIDKFPISRPNLTFSTLTVSNMSPEDSSIYLCSVPFTGTGRYGYTFGSGTRLTVV.

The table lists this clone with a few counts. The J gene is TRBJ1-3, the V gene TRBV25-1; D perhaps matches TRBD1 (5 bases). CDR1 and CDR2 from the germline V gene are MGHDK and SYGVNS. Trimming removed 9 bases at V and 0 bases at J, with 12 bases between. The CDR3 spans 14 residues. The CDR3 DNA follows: TGTGCCAGTGGGGACTCGGGCTCTGGAAACACCATATATTTT. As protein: CASGDSGSGNTIYF.

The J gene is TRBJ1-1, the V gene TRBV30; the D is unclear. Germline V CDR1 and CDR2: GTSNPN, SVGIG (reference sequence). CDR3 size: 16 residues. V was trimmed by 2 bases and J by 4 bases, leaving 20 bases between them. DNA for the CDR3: TGTGCCTGGAGTCGACCCCGTACGGCTGCGCTCACTGAAGCTTTCTTT. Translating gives CAWSRPRTAALTEAFF.

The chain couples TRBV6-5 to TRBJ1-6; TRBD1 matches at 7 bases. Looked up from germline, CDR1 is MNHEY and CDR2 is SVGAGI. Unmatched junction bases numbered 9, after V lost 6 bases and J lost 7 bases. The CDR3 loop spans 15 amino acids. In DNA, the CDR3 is TGTGCCAGCAGATTAACAGGGGTTGGGAATTCACCCCTCCACTTT. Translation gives CASRLTGVGNSPLHF.

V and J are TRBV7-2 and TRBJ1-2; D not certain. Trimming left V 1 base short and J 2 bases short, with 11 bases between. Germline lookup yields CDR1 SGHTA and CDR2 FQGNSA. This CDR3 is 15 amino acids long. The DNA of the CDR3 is TGTGCCAGCAGCTTAGGAACTACACCCAACTATGGCTACACCTTC. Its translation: CASSLGTTPNYGYTF.

The CDR3 loop reads CASIETGNNSPLHF. Here the CDR3 DNA reads TGTGCCAGCATTGAGACAGGGAATAATTCACCCCTCCACTTT. This sequence joins TRBV7-9 and TRBJ1-6, with 7 bases aligning to TRBD1. Trimming took 7 bases from V and 5 from J; bases not matched to a gene: 5. The CDR3 sequence is 14 residues long. CDR1 SEHNR and CDR2 FQNEAQ come from the germline V gene (reference sequence).

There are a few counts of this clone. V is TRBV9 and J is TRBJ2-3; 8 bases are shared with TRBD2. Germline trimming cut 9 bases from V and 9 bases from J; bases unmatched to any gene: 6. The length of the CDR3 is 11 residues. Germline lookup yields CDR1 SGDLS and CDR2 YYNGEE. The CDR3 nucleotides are TGTGCCACCGGGGGGGCTGTAACGCAGTATTTT. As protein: CATGGAVTQYF.